This is a list of T cell receptor beta chains from one sample in a study of blood T cell repertoires in COVID-19. Clones were read by immunoSEQ multiplex PCR, and TCRdb kept only the in-frame ones, dropping some. The sample includes more than 45,000 clones, approximately 90% seen only once; the top ten take about 10%. Sequencing used peripheral blood. These receptors originate from a woman of 80 years or more with acute or convalescent COVID-19. Both conserved end residues are part of each CDR3. The order of the fields is D gene, J gene, CDR3 length, V gene, clone size, CDR3 protein, CDR3 DNA. The D gene is left open where the match is weak. Some rows have no size entry. The others give once, few or many, or a class for an expanded clone.

D gene: TRBD1; J gene: TRBJ2-5; CDR3 length: 16; V gene: TRBV6-1; clone size: -; CDR3 protein: CASSEMGTGMLETQYF; CDR3 DNA: TGTGCCAGCAGTGAAATGGGGACAGGGATGCTCGAGACCCAGTACTTC
D gene: TRBD1; J gene: TRBJ1-2; CDR3 length: 14; V gene: TRBV7-9; clone size: -; CDR3 protein: CASSYGQGLYGYTF; CDR3 DNA: TGTGCCAGCAGCTACGGACAGGGTCTCTATGGCTACACCTTC
D gene: -; J gene: TRBJ2-2; CDR3 length: 15; V gene: TRBV24-1; clone size: once; CDR3 protein: CATSESLGDYGELFF; CDR3 DNA: TGTGCCACCAGTGAGTCGCTAGGCGATTACGGGGAGCTGTTTTTT
D gene: TRBD1; J gene: TRBJ1-4; CDR3 length: 16; V gene: TRBV27; clone size: once; CDR3 protein: CASSLVGTASNEKLFF; CDR3 DNA: TGTGCCAGCAGTTTAGTCGGGACAGCCAGTAATGAAAAACTGTTTTTT
D gene: -; J gene: TRBJ2-3; CDR3 length: 14; V gene: TRBV4-3; clone size: -; CDR3 protein: CASSLERGDDTQYF; CDR3 DNA: TGCGCCAGCAGCCTCGAACGGGGAGATGATACGCAGTATTTT
D gene: -; J gene: TRBJ1-1; CDR3 length: 15; V gene: TRBV5-1; clone size: -; CDR3 protein: CASSLSVRGRTEAFF; CDR3 DNA: TGCGCCAGCAGCTTGTCGGTCAGGGGACGCACTGAAGCTTTCTTT
D gene: -; J gene: TRBJ1-4; CDR3 length: 16; V gene: TRBV30; clone size: -; CDR3 protein: CAWSVLDGMTNEKLFF; CDR3 DNA: TGTGCCTGGAGTGTATTAGACGGGATGACTAATGAAAAACTGTTTTTT
D gene: -; J gene: TRBJ1-2; CDR3 length: 16; V gene: TRBV7-6; clone size: once; CDR3 protein: CASSLALGGTSGGYTF; CDR3 DNA: TGTGCCAGCAGCTTAGCGCTAGGGGGAACCTCTGGAGGCTACACCTTC
D gene: -; J gene: TRBJ2-7; CDR3 length: 14; V gene: TRBV18; clone size: -; CDR3 protein: CASSPTDIPYEQYF; CDR3 DNA: TGTGCCAGCTCACCAACGGACATCCCCTACGAGCAGTACTTC
D gene: -; J gene: TRBJ1-1; CDR3 length: 12; V gene: TRBV28; clone size: -; CDR3 protein: CASSLVHTEAFF; CDR3 DNA: TGTGCCAGCAGTCTCGTCCACACTGAAGCTTTCTTT
D gene: TRBD1; J gene: TRBJ2-7; CDR3 length: 15; V gene: TRBV5-1; clone size: -; CDR3 protein: CASSLARTGPSEQYF; CDR3 DNA: TGCGCCAGCAGCTTGGCTCGGACAGGGCCGAGCGAGCAGTACTTC
D gene: -; J gene: TRBJ1-3; CDR3 length: 16; V gene: TRBV9; clone size: -; CDR3 protein: CASSVATGESGNTIYF; CDR3 DNA: TGTGCCAGCAGCGTAGCCACGGGGGAGAGCGGAAACACCATATATTTT
D gene: -; J gene: TRBJ1-2; CDR3 length: 13; V gene: TRBV30; clone size: -; CDR3 protein: CAWSVQSRGGYTF; CDR3 DNA: TGTGCCTGGAGTGTACAATCCAGGGGTGGCTACACCTTC
D gene: -; J gene: TRBJ2-3; CDR3 length: 15; V gene: TRBV19; clone size: -; CDR3 protein: CASSMWPLVADTQYF; CDR3 DNA: TGTGCCAGTAGTATGTGGCCCCTTGTTGCAGATACGCAGTATTTT
D gene: -; J gene: TRBJ2-5; CDR3 length: 14; V gene: TRBV5-1; clone size: -; CDR3 protein: CASSLDGYQETQYF; CDR3 DNA: TGCGCCAGCAGCTTGGACGGGTACCAAGAGACCCAGTACTTC
D gene: TRBD2; J gene: TRBJ2-3; CDR3 length: 18; V gene: TRBV6-1; clone size: -; CDR3 protein: CASSEGGTSGSGTDTQYF; CDR3 DNA: TGTGCCAGCAGTGAAGGAGGGACTAGCGGGAGTGGCACAGATACGCAGTATTTT
D gene: -; J gene: TRBJ2-3; CDR3 length: 12; V gene: TRBV9; clone size: -; CDR3 protein: CASSVVGGTQYF; CDR3 DNA: TGTGCCAGCAGCGTAGTGGGGGGTACGCAGTATTTT
D gene: TRBD2; J gene: TRBJ2-7; CDR3 length: 17; V gene: TRBV11-3; clone size: -; CDR3 protein: CASSPTRLAGGTGEQYF; CDR3 DNA: TGTGCCAGCAGCCCGACCCGACTAGCGGGAGGAACGGGCGAGCAGTACTTC
D gene: TRBD2; J gene: TRBJ2-1; CDR3 length: 16; V gene: TRBV14; clone size: -; CDR3 protein: CASSQRTSGIWNEQFF; CDR3 DNA: TGTGCCAGCAGCCAGCGGACTAGCGGGATATGGAATGAGCAGTTCTTC
D gene: -; J gene: TRBJ1-1; CDR3 length: 14; V gene: TRBV7-2; clone size: -; CDR3 protein: CASSRDSRNTEAFF; CDR3 DNA: TGTGCCAGCAGCAGAGACTCGCGGAACACTGAAGCTTTCTTT
D gene: TRBD1; J gene: TRBJ2-5; CDR3 length: 16; V gene: TRBV27; clone size: -; CDR3 protein: CASSFLSTGSQETQYF; CDR3 DNA: TGTGCCAGCAGTTTCTTATCGACAGGGTCACAAGAGACCCAGTACTTC
D gene: TRBD1; J gene: TRBJ2-1; CDR3 length: 16; V gene: TRBV4-2; clone size: -; CDR3 protein: CASSQGPPAGGKEQFF; CDR3 DNA: TGTGCCAGCAGCCAAGGTCCCCCGGCAGGGGGCAAGGAGCAGTTCTTC
D gene: -; J gene: TRBJ2-2; CDR3 length: 15; V gene: TRBV10-1; clone size: few; CDR3 protein: CASSESHSYTGELFF; CDR3 DNA: TGCGCCAGCAGTGAGTCGCACAGCTACACCGGGGAGCTGTTTTTT
D gene: -; J gene: TRBJ1-3; CDR3 length: 15; V gene: TRBV30; clone size: -; CDR3 protein: CAWSVPTVSGNTIYF; CDR3 DNA: TGTGCCTGGAGTGTACCGACAGTTTCTGGAAACACCATATATTTT
D gene: -; J gene: TRBJ2-5; CDR3 length: 14; V gene: TRBV2; clone size: -; CDR3 protein: CASRGLAGIETQYF; CDR3 DNA: TGTGCCAGCAGGGGGCTGGCAGGGATAGAGACCCAGTACTTC
D gene: -; J gene: TRBJ2-2; CDR3 length: 16; V gene: TRBV5-5; clone size: -; CDR3 protein: CASSLVRDSYTGELFF; CDR3 DNA: TGTGCCAGCAGCTTGGTAAGGGACTCCTACACCGGGGAGCTGTTTTTT
D gene: -; J gene: TRBJ1-5; CDR3 length: 16; V gene: TRBV5-1; clone size: -; CDR3 protein: CASSFPPTRDNQPQHF; CDR3 DNA: TGCGCCAGCAGCTTCCCCCCGACGCGGGACAATCAGCCCCAGCATTTT
D gene: -; J gene: TRBJ1-1; CDR3 length: 11; V gene: TRBV12-3/TRBV12-4; clone size: -; CDR3 protein: CASSQGFIAFF; CDR3 DNA: TGTGCCAGCAGTCAGGGTTTCATAGCTTTCTTT
D gene: TRBD1; J gene: TRBJ1-6; CDR3 length: 15; V gene: TRBV10-3; clone size: -; CDR3 protein: CAIRPGQGDNSPLHF; CDR3 DNA: TGTGCCATCAGACCCGGACAGGGCGATAATTCACCCCTCCACTTT
D gene: TRBD2; J gene: TRBJ2-3; CDR3 length: 17; V gene: TRBV10-3; clone size: -; CDR3 protein: CAISPGTSGKDTDTQYF; CDR3 DNA: TGTGCCATCAGTCCCGGGACTAGCGGGAAAGACACAGATACGCAGTATTTT
D gene: -; J gene: TRBJ1-2; CDR3 length: 17; V gene: TRBV7-9; clone size: -; CDR3 protein: CASSFLDRSLSRDGYTF; CDR3 DNA: TGTGCCAGCAGCTTCCTCGACAGGTCCTTATCGAGGGATGGCTACACCTTC
D gene: TRBD1; J gene: TRBJ2-1; CDR3 length: 16; V gene: TRBV7-9; clone size: -; CDR3 protein: CASSLIGTGIIGEQFF; CDR3 DNA: TGTGCCAGCAGCTTAATTGGGACAGGGATTATAGGTGAGCAGTTCTTC
D gene: -; J gene: TRBJ2-1; CDR3 length: 15; V gene: TRBV18; clone size: once; CDR3 protein: CASSPLPSRNNEQFF; CDR3 DNA: TGTGCCAGCTCACCATTACCTAGCCGAAACAATGAGCAGTTCTTC
D gene: -; J gene: TRBJ2-2; CDR3 length: 14; V gene: TRBV7-2; clone size: once; CDR3 protein: CASILGGNTGELFF; CDR3 DNA: TGTGCCAGCATCCTCGGGGGGAACACCGGGGAGCTGTTTTTT
D gene: -; J gene: TRBJ2-6; CDR3 length: 16; V gene: TRBV4-2; clone size: -; CDR3 protein: CASSQDGHSGANVLTF; CDR3 DNA: TGTGCCAGCAGCCAAGATGGCCACTCTGGGGCCAACGTCCTGACTTTC
D gene: TRBD2; J gene: TRBJ2-1; CDR3 length: 17; V gene: TRBV6-2/TRBV6-3; clone size: -; CDR3 protein: CASSYGGLAGNYNEQFF; CDR3 DNA: TGTGCCAGCAGTTACGGCGGACTAGCGGGCAACTACAATGAGCAGTTCTTC
D gene: TRBD2; J gene: TRBJ2-7; CDR3 length: 17; V gene: TRBV5-4; clone size: -; CDR3 protein: CASSLGGSGWSSYEQYF; CDR3 DNA: TGTGCCAGCAGCTTGGGGGGTAGCGGGTGGAGCTCCTACGAGCAGTACTTC
D gene: -; J gene: TRBJ1-2; CDR3 length: 16; V gene: TRBV11-2; clone size: -; CDR3 protein: CASSFSPDGNPEGYTF; CDR3 DNA: TGTGCCAGCAGTTTTTCCCCCGACGGGAACCCTGAGGGCTACACCTTC
D gene: -; J gene: TRBJ2-1; CDR3 length: 16; V gene: TRBV10-3; clone size: -; CDR3 protein: CAISTLGQFGANEQFF; CDR3 DNA: TGTGCCATCAGCACCCTCGGACAGTTCGGGGCCAATGAGCAGTTCTTC
D gene: -; J gene: TRBJ1-2; CDR3 length: 13; V gene: TRBV5-1; clone size: -; CDR3 protein: CASSFSSDYGYTF; CDR3 DNA: TGCGCCAGCAGCTTTAGTTCGGACTATGGCTACACCTTC
D gene: TRBD1; J gene: TRBJ1-1; CDR3 length: 13; V gene: TRBV7-3; clone size: once; CDR3 protein: CASSQGVGTEAFF; CDR3 DNA: TGTGCCAGCAGTCAGGGGGTGGGGACTGAAGCTTTCTTT
D gene: -; J gene: TRBJ1-2; CDR3 length: 15; V gene: TRBV2; clone size: -; CDR3 protein: CASSGAGGEIAGYTF; CDR3 DNA: TGTGCCAGCAGTGGGGCCGGGGGGGAAATAGCTGGCTACACCTTC
D gene: -; J gene: TRBJ1-2; CDR3 length: 12; V gene: TRBV7-9; clone size: -; CDR3 protein: CASSLFAGGYTF; CDR3 DNA: TGTGCCAGCAGCTTATTTGCGGGTGGCTACACCTTC
D gene: -; J gene: TRBJ2-7; CDR3 length: 15; V gene: TRBV12-5; clone size: -; CDR3 protein: CASGFGSGVGDEQYF; CDR3 DNA: TGTGCTAGTGGTTTTGGTTCCGGGGTAGGTGACGAGCAGTACTTC
D gene: TRBD2; J gene: TRBJ2-2; CDR3 length: 22; V gene: TRBV4-3; clone size: -; CDR3 protein: CASSQEKGGAGPPGANTGELFF; CDR3 DNA: TGCGCCAGCAGCCAAGAAAAGGGAGGAGCGGGACCCCCGGGGGCGAACACCGGGGAGCTGTTTTTT
D gene: -; J gene: TRBJ1-1; CDR3 length: 15; V gene: TRBV6-5; clone size: -; CDR3 protein: CASSYSFAENTEAFF; CDR3 DNA: TGTGCCAGCAGTTACTCGTTTGCAGAAAACACTGAAGCTTTCTTT
D gene: TRBD2; J gene: TRBJ2-2; CDR3 length: 14; V gene: TRBV7-9; clone size: -; CDR3 protein: CALGREGNTGELFF; CDR3 DNA: TGTGCCCTGGGGCGGGAGGGGAACACCGGGGAGCTGTTTTTT
D gene: -; J gene: TRBJ1-3; CDR3 length: 14; V gene: TRBV14; clone size: -; CDR3 protein: CASSFDTSGNTIYF; CDR3 DNA: TGTGCCAGCAGCTTCGACACGTCCGGAAACACCATATATTTT
D gene: -; J gene: TRBJ1-4; CDR3 length: 12; V gene: TRBV2; clone size: -; CDR3 protein: CASKYVAEKLFF; CDR3 DNA: TGTGCCAGCAAATATGTAGCTGAAAAACTGTTTTTT
D gene: -; J gene: TRBJ2-7; CDR3 length: 13; V gene: TRBV13; clone size: -; CDR3 protein: CASKITGIHEQYF; CDR3 DNA: TGTGCCAGCAAGATCACAGGAATCCACGAGCAGTACTTC
D gene: TRBD1; J gene: TRBJ1-2; CDR3 length: 14; V gene: TRBV5-6; clone size: -; CDR3 protein: CASSLVDRDYGYTF; CDR3 DNA: TGTGCCAGCAGCTTGGTGGACAGGGACTATGGCTACACCTTC